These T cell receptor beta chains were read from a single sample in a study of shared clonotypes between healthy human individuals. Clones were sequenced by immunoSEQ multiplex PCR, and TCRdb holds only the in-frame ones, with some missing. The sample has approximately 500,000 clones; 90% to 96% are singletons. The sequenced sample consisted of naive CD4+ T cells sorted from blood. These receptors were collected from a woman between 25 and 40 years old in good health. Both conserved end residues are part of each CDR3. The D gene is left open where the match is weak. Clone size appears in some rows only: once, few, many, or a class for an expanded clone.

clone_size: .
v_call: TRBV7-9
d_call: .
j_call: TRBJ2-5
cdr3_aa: CASSFVGTRGTQYF
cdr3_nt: TGTGCCAGCAGCTTTGTAGGCACCCGGGGGACCCAGTACTTC

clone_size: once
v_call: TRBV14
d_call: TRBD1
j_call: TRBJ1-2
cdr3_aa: CASSQVPGGSYGYTF
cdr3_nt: TGTGCCAGCAGCCAAGTCCCAGGGGGCAGCTATGGCTACACCTTC

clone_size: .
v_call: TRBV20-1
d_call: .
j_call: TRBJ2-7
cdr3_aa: CSASPDSEQYF
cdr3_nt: TGCAGTGCTAGTCCCGACAGTGAGCAGTACTTC

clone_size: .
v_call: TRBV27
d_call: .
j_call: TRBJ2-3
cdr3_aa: CASSPRAATRTDTQYF
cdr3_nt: TGTGCCAGCAGCCCTAGGGCGGCGACCCGCACAGATACGCAGTATTTT

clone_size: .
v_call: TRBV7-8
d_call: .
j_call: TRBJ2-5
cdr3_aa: CASSMRRDPSQETQYF
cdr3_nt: TGTGCCAGCAGCATGCGCCGGGACCCATCACAAGAGACCCAGTACTTC

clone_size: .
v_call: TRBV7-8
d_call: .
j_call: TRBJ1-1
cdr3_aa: CASSLDRAWGQAFF
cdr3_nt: TGTGCCAGCAGCTTAGACAGGGCTTGGGGACAAGCTTTCTTT

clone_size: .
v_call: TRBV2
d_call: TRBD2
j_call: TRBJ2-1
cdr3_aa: CASSPRLAGGSEQFF
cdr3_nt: TGTGCCAGCAGCCCTAGACTAGCGGGAGGGAGTGAGCAGTTCTTC

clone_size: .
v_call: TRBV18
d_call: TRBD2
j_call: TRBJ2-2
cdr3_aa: CASSGLNTGELFF
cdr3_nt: TGTGCCAGCTCGGGACTAAACACCGGGGAGCTGTTTTTT

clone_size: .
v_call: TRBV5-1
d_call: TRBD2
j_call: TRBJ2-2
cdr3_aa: CASSLGSLAGNTGELFF
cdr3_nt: TGCGCCAGCAGCTTGGGCAGTCTAGCGGGGAACACCGGGGAGCTGTTTTTT

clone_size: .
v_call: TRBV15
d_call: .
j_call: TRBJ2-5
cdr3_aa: CATSRRGGEQYF
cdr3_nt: TGTGCCACCAGCAGACGTGGCGGGGAGCAGTACTTC

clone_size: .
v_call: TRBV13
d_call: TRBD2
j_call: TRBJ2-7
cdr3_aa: CASSLTKLAGTSYEQYF
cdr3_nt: TGTGCCAGCAGCTTAACTAAGTTAGCGGGAACTAGCTACGAGCAGTACTTC

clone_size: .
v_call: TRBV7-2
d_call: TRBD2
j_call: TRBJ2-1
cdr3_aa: CASSSTSGTYNEQFF
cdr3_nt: TGTGCCAGCAGCTCGACTAGCGGGACCTACAATGAGCAGTTCTTC

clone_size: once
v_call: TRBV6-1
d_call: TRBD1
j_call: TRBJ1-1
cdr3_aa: CASSAGQGEGEAFF
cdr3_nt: TGTGCCAGCAGCGCCGGACAGGGAGAAGGTGAAGCTTTCTTT

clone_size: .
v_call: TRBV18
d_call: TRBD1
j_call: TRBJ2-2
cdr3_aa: CASSPPGQGASGELFF
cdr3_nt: TGTGCCAGCTCACCCCCGGGACAGGGGGCGTCCGGGGAGCTGTTTTTT

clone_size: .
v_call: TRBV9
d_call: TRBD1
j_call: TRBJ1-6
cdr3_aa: CASSAYGTENSPLHF
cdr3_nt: TGTGCCAGCAGCGCATATGGGACAGAAAATTCACCCCTCCACTTT

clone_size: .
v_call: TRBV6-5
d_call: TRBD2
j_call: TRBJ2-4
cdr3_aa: CASRASGRGKNIQYF
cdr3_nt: TGTGCCAGCAGAGCTAGCGGGAGAGGCAAAAACATTCAGTACTTC

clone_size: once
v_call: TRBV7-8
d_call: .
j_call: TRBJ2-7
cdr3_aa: CASSLGSINEQYF
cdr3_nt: TGTGCCAGCAGCTTAGGCAGCATCAACGAGCAGTACTTC

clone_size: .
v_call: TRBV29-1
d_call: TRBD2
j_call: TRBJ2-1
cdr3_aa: CSVGGVAGVTEQFF
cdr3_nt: TGCAGCGTTGGGGGGGTAGCGGGAGTTACTGAGCAGTTCTTC

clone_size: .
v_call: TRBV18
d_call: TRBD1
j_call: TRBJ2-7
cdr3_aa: CASSPRDSTYEQYF
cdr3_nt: TGTGCCAGCTCACCTAGGGACAGCACCTACGAGCAGTACTTC

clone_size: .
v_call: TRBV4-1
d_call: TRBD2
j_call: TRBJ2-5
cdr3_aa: CASSQVSSGPGWETQYF
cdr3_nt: TGCGCCAGCAGCCAAGTCTCTAGCGGACCCGGCTGGGAGACCCAGTACTTC

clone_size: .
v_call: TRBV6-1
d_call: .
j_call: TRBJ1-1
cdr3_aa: CASTGWYTEAFF
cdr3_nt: TGTGCCAGCACCGGATGGTACACTGAAGCTTTCTTT

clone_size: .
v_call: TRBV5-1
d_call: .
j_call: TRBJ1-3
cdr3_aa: CASSLVEDSGNTIYF
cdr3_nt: TGCGCCAGCAGCTTGGTTGAGGATTCTGGAAACACCATATATTTT

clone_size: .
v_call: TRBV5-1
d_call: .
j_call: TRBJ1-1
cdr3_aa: CASSLPGMGTEAFF
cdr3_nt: TGCGCCAGCAGCTTGCCAGGGATGGGCACTGAAGCTTTCTTT

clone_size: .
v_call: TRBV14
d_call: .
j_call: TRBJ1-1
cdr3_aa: CASSQVAGGEAFF
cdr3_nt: TGTGCCAGCAGCCAAGTAGCCGGCGGTGAAGCTTTCTTT

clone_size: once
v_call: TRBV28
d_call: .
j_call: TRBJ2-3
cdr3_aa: CASSVPGRTDTQYF
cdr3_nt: TGTGCCAGCAGTGTACCGGGGCGCACAGATACGCAGTATTTT

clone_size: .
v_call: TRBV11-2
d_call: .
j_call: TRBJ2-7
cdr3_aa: CASSLDGRSPIFGNEQYF
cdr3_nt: TGTGCCAGCAGCTTAGATGGACGGTCGCCCATATTCGGCAACGAGCAGTACTTC

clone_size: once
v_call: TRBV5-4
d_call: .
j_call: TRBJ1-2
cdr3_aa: CASSHRGGANYGYTF
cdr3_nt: TGTGCCAGCAGCCACCGAGGGGGAGCTAACTATGGCTACACCTTC

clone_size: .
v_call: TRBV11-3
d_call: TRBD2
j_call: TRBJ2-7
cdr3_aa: CASSRGGEQYF
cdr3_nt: TGTGCCAGCAGCCGCGGGGGCGAGCAGTACTTC

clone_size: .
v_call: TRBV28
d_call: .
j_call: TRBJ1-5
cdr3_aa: CASKGGVSNQPQHF
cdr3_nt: TGTGCCAGCAAGGGGGGAGTTAGCAATCAGCCCCAGCATTTT

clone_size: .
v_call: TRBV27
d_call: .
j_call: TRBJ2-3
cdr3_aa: CASSTQRTDTQYF
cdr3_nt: TGTGCCAGCAGTACCCAACGCACAGATACGCAGTATTTT

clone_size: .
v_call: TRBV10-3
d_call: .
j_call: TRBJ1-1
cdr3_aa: CAIQQEPNTEAFF
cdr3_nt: TGTGCCATACAACAGGAACCAAACACTGAAGCTTTCTTT

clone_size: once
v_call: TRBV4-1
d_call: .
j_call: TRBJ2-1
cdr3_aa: CASSSGAYLSYNEQFF
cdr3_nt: TGCGCCAGCAGCTCGGGGGCTTACCTATCCTACAATGAGCAGTTCTTC

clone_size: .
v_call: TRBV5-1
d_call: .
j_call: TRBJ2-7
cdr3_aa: CASSLGPGDEQYF
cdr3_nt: TGCGCCAGCAGCTTGGGCCCAGGGGACGAGCAGTACTTC

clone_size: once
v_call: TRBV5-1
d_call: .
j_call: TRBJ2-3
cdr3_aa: CASSLQTGETDTQYF
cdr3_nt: TGCGCCAGCAGCTTGCAAACGGGAGAGACAGATACGCAGTATTTT

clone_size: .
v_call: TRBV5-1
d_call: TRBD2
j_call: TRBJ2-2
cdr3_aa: CASSLALLAAPGRELFF
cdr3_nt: TGCGCCAGCAGCTTGGCTCTACTAGCGGCCCCGGGGAGGGAGCTGTTTTTT

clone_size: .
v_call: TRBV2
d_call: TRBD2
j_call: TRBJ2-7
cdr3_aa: CAKKQREGPYEQYF
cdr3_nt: TGTGCCAAAAAACAGCGGGAGGGCCCGTACGAGCAGTACTTC

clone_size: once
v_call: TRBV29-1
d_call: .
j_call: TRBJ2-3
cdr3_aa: CSVSAGLSTDTQYF
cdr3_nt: TGCAGCGTTTCAGCGGGCCTCAGCACAGATACGCAGTATTTT

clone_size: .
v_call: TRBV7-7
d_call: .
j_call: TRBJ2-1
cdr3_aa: CASSFRVGIINEQFF
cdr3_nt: TGTGCCAGCAGCTTCAGGGTTGGAATCATCAATGAGCAGTTCTTC

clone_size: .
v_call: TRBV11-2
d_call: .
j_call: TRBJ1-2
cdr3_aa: CASSFRGESYGYTF
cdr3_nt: TGTGCCAGCAGCTTTAGGGGGGAAAGCTATGGCTACACCTTC

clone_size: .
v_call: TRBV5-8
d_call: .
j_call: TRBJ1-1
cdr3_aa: CASSRMNTEAFF
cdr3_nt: TGTGCCAGCAGCAGGATGAACACTGAAGCTTTCTTT

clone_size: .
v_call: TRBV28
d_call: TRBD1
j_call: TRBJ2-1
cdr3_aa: CASETGGAGNEQFF
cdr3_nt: TGTGCCAGCGAGACAGGGGGCGCCGGCAATGAGCAGTTCTTC

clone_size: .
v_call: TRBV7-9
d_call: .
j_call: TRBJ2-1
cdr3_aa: CASSFGSTGDEQFF
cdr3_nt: TGTGCCAGCAGCTTCGGAAGTACGGGGGATGAGCAGTTCTTC

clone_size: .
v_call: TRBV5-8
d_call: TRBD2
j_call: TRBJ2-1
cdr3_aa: CASSLAGRTHNEQFF
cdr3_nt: TGTGCCAGCAGCTTGGCCGGGAGGACCCACAATGAGCAGTTCTTC

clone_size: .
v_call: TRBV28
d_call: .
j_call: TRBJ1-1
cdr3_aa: CASSALQGRGVNTEAFF
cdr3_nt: TGTGCCAGCAGCGCTTTACAGGGTCGAGGAGTGAACACTGAAGCTTTCTTT

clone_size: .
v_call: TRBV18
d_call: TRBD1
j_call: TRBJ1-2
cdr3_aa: CASSPGTGGLYGYTF
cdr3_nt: TGTGCCAGCTCACCAGGGACAGGGGGACTCTATGGCTACACCTTC

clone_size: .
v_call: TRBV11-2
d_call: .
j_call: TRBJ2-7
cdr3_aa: CASIKSGSGLPAYEQYF
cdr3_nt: TGTGCCAGCATCAAATCAGGGTCGGGACTTCCAGCCTACGAGCAGTACTTC

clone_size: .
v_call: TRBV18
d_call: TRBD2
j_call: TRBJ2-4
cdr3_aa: CASSPVTSGSMRSKNIQYF
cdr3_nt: TGTGCCAGCTCACCGGTCACTAGCGGGAGCATGAGAAGCAAAAACATTCAGTACTTC

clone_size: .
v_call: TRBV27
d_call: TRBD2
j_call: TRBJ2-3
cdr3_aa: CASSSRTSSTDTQYF
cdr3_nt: TGTGCCAGCAGTTCGCGGACTAGCAGCACAGATACGCAGTATTTT

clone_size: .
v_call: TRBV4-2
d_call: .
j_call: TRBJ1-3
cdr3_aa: CASSRDGGSGNTIYF
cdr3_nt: TGTGCCAGCAGCCGGGACGGTGGGAGCGGAAACACCATATATTTT

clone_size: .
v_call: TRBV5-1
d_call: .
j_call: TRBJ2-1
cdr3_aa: CASAILADSYNEQFF
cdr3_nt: TGCGCCAGCGCGATACTAGCCGACTCCTACAATGAGCAGTTCTTC

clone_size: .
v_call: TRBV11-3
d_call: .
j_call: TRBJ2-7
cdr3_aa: CASTALLTEQYF
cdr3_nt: TGTGCCAGCACCGCTCTTCTGACAGAGCAGTACTTC

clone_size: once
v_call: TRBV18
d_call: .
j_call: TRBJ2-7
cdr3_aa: CASSPATAYEQYF
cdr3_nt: TGTGCCAGCTCGCCGGCCACAGCCTACGAGCAGTACTTC

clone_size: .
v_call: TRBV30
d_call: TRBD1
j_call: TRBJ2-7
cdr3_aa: CAWSVNRGLDEQYF
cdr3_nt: TGTGCCTGGAGTGTAAACAGGGGGCTTGACGAGCAGTACTTC

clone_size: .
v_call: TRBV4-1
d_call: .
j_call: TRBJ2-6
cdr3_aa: CASSRTQGAGANVLTF
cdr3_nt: TGCGCCAGCAGCCGTACACAAGGGGCGGGGGCCAACGTCCTGACTTTC

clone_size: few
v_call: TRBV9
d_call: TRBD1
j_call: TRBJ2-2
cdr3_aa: CASSARTGLGELFF
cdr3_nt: TGTGCCAGCAGCGCCCGGACAGGGCTAGGGGAGCTGTTTTTT

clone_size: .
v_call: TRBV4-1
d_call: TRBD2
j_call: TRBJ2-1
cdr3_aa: CASSHPPPGGLAGAHEQFF
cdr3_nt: TGCGCCAGCAGCCATCCACCCCCAGGGGGACTAGCGGGAGCTCACGAGCAGTTCTTC

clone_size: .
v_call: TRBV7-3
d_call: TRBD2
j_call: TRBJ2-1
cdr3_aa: CASSLGRTTYNEQFF
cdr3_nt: TGTGCCAGCAGCCTCGGGAGGACGACATACAATGAGCAGTTCTTC

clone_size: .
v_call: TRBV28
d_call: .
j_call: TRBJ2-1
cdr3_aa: CASNPGLGFYNEQFF
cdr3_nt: TGTGCCAGCAACCCCGGGTTGGGCTTCTACAATGAGCAGTTCTTC

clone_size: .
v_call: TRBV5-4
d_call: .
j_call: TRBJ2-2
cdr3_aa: CASSFGSPHLFF
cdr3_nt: TGTGCCAGCAGCTTCGGGTCTCCTCACCTGTTTTTT

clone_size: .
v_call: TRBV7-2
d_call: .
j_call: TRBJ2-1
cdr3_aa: CASSLILDSFVNEQFF
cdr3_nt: TGTGCCAGCAGCTTAATTTTAGATTCTTTCGTCAATGAGCAGTTCTTC